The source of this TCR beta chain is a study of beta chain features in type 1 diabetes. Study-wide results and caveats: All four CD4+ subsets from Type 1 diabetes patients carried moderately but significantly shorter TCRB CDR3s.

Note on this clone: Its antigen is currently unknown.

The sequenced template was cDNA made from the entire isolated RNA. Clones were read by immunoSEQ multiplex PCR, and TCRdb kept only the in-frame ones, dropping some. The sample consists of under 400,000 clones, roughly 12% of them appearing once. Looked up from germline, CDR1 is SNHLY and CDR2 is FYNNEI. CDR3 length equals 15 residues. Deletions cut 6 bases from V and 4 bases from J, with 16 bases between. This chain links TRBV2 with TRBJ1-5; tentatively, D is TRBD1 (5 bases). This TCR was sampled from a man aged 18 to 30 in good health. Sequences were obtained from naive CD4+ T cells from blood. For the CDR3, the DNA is TGTGCCAGCAGGAGAGGGACTACTACGAATCAGCCCCAGCATTTT. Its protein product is CASRRGTTTNQPQHF.